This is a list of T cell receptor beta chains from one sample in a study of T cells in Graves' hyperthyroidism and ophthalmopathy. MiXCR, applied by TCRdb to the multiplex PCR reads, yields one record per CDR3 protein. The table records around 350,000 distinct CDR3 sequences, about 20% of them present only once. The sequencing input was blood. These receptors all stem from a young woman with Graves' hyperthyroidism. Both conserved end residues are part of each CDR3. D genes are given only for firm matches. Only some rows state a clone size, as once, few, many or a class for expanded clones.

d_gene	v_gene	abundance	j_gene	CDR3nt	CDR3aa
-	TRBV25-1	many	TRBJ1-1	TGTGCCAGCAGTCCCCGCTTTTTTGGTGGGACGGTGAACACTGAAGCTTTCTTT	CASSPRFFGGTVNTEAFF
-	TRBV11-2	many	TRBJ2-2	TGTGCCAGTGCCCGTGGGGCGAACACCGGGGAGCTGTTTTTT	CASARGANTGELFF
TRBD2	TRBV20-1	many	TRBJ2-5	TGCAGTGCTCTAGGGGCGGGGGGGAAGGAGACCCAGTACTTC	CSALGAGGKETQYF
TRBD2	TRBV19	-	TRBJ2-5	TGTGCCAGTAGCCCACTAGCGGGGGGTCGTTGGACCCAGTACTTC	CASSPLAGGRWTQYF
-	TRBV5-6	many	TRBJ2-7	TGTGCCAGCAGCTTGTTTAGCCCCTCCCTAAACTACGAGCAGTACTTC	CASSLFSPSLNYEQYF
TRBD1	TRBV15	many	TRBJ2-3	TGTGCCACCAGCAGAACCCGGACAGGCCTAGATGATACGCAGTATTTT	CATSRTRTGLDDTQYF
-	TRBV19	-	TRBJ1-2	TGTGCCAGTAGTATAGACAAAAGACGGCCTAACTATGGCTACACCTTC	CASSIDKRRPNYGYTF
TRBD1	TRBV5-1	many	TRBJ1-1	TGCGCCAGCAGCTTCACAGGGGAGAACACTGAAGCTTTCTTT	CASSFTGENTEAFF
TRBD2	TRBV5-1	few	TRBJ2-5	TGCGCCAGCAGCCCTAGCGGGGGGGCCGGACAAGAGACCCAGTACTTC	CASSPSGGAGQETQYF
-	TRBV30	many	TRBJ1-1	TGTGCCTGGAGGACGCTTGGAGGTGTTACGGCGGCCACTGAAGCTTTCTTT	CAWRTLGGVTAATEAFF
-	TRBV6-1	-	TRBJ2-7	TGTGCCAGCAGTGTAGAGTGGCTTTACGAGCAGTACTTC	CASSVEWLYEQYF
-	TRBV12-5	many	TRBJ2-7	TGTGCTAGTAGCCTTGGGGACACCTACGAGCAGTACTTC	CASSLGDTYEQYF
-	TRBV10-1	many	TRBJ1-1	TGCGCCAGCAGTGAGTCGTCGACAGGGAACACTGAAGCTTTCTTT	CASSESSTGNTEAFF
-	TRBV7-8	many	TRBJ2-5	TGTGCCAGCAGCTCCACCGGAGAGACCCAGTACTTC	CASSSTGETQYF
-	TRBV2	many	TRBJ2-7	TGTGCCAGCAGCTCAAGGTCAACTTATTCCTACGAGCAGTACTTC	CASSSRSTYSYEQYF
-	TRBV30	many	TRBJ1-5	TGTGCCTGGAGTGTACGGTCAGGAGTAAGATTTCGCAATCAGCCCCAGCATTTT	CAWSVRSGVRFRNQPQHF
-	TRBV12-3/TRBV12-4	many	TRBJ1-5	TGTGCCAGCAGTTTTGCGAGTCAGCCCCAGCATTTT	CASSFASQPQHF
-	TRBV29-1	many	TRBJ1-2	TGCAGCTCCACCCCAGGGGAGAACTATGGCTACACCTTC	CSSTPGENYGYTF
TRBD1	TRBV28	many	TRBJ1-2	TGTGCCAGCAGAATCGCTGGGACAGCCGGTGGCTACACCTTC	CASRIAGTAGGYTF
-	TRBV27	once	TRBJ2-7	TGTGCCAGCAGTCCCCGTAGCAGCTCCTACGAGCAGTACTTC	CASSPRSSSYEQYF
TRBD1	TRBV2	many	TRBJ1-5	TGTGCCAGCAGGGCGGACAGGGGGCGTCAGCCCCAGCATTTT	CASRADRGRQPQHF
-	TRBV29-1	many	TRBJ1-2	TGCAGCGTGGGGCGGGCAGGGACCTATGGCTACACCTTC	CSVGRAGTYGYTF
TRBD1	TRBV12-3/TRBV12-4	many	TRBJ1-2	TGTGCCAGCAGCATCGGACAGGGGGCGAGGGGAGCCGGCTACACCTTC	CASSIGQGARGAGYTF
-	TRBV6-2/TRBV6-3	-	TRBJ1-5	TGTGCCAGCAGTTACAGGGGCCCGCGTCAGCCCCAGCATTTT	CASSYRGPRQPQHF
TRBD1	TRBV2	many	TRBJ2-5	TGTGCCAGCAGTTCTAACGGACAGGAGAAAGAGACCCAGTACTTC	CASSSNGQEKETQYF
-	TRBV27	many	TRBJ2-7	TGTGCCAGCAGTTTATCACCGGGACCAGCAAACTACGAGCAGTACTTC	CASSLSPGPANYEQYF
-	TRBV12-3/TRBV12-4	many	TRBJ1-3	TGTGCCAGCAGTTCGCCGGGGCGTTCCTCTGGAAACACCATATATTTT	CASSSPGRSSGNTIYF
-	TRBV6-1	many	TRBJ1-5	TGTGCCACCGATCGTAGCAATCAGCCCCAGCATTTT	CATDRSNQPQHF
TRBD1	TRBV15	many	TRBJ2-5	TGTGCCACCAGCAGAGATCCTCACAGGGGGCGGGAGACCCAGTACTTC	CATSRDPHRGRETQYF
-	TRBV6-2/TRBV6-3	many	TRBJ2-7	TGTGCCAGCAGGTTACCCAACAGGTACGAGCAGTACTTC	CASRLPNRYEQYF
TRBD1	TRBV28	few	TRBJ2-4	TGTGCCAGCAGTTTGCCGGGAGACAGGGGACCTATTAACATTCAGTACTTC	CASSLPGDRGPINIQYF
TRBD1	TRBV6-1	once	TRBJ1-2	TGTGCCAGCAGTATCCCCGGGACAGGAGTTGGCTACACCTTC	CASSIPGTGVGYTF
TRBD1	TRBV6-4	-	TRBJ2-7	TGTGCCAGCAGGACTCCCCTCGGAACAGGGGGCGCTGAGCAGTACTTC	CASRTPLGTGGAEQYF
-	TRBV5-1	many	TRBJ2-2	TGCGCCAGCAGTGCGGCCCCGAACACCGGGGAGCTGTTTTTT	CASSAAPNTGELFF
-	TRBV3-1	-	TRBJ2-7	TGTGCCAGCAGCCAGTCCGGTCACCAAGGAGAGCAGTACTTC	CASSQSGHQGEQYF
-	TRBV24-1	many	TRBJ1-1	TGTGCCACCAGCGGATGGAAGACCGGTGAAGCTTTCTTT	CATSGWKTGEAFF
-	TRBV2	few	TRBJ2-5	TGTGCCAGCAGTGAACGGGGATGGCAAGAGACCCAGTACTTC	CASSERGWQETQYF
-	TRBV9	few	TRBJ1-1	TGTGCCAGCAGCGCAATTCGGGGGAAAGGAAACACTGAAGCTTTCTTT	CASSAIRGKGNTEAFF
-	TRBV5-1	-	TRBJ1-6	TGCGCCAGCAGAGCGACCGGGACTCCAGATTCACCCCTCCACTTT	CASRATGTPDSPLHF
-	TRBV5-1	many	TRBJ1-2	TGCGCCAGCAGCTTGTCGCAGGGAGGCTATGGCTACACCTTC	CASSLSQGGYGYTF
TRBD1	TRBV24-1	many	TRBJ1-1	TGTGCCACCAGTGATACCTCCCGGACAGGGGGCACTGAAGCTTTCTTT	CATSDTSRTGGTEAFF
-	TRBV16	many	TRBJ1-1	TGTGCCAGCAGCCACCACCCCCGACAGGACCCGTGGACTGAAGCTTTCTTT	CASSHHPRQDPWTEAFF
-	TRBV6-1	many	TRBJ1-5	TGTGCCAGCAGATCAGGGAAGTCGGGCAATCAGCCCCAGCATTTT	CASRSGKSGNQPQHF
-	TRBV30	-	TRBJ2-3	TGTGCCTGGAGTTCGGCCGGAGGTACAGATACGCAGTATTTT	CAWSSAGGTDTQYF
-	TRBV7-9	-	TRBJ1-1	TGTGCCAGCAGCTACCCTGCAGGGAACACTGAAGCTTTCTTT	CASSYPAGNTEAFF
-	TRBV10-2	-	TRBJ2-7	TGCGCCAGCATCATAGACAGTGAGCAGTACTTC	CASIIDSEQYF
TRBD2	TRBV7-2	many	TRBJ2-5	TGTGCCAGCAGCGCAATTAGCGGGGGGGAGACCCAGTACTTC	CASSAISGGETQYF
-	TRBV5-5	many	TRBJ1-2	TGTGCCAGCAGCCCCGGTCCTCTGGAGGGCTACACCTTC	CASSPGPLEGYTF
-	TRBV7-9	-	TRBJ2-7	TGTGCCAGCACCTCAGACAGTTACGAGCAGTACTTC	CASTSDSYEQYF
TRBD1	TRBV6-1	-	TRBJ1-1	TGTGCCAGCAAGAGGGAGCGGGGACAGGACGATACTGAAGCTTTCTTT	CASKRERGQDDTEAFF
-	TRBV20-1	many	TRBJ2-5	TGCAGTGGCAGCCCAGGACAAGAGACCCAGTACTTC	CSGSPGQETQYF
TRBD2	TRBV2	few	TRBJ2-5	TGTGCCAGCAGTGAATTCGGGACTAGCGGGGGCCAAGAGACCCAGTACTTC	CASSEFGTSGGQETQYF
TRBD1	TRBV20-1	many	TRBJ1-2	TGCAGTGCTAGAGAAGGGACAGGGAACGGCTACACCTTC	CSAREGTGNGYTF
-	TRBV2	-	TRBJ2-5	TGTGCCAGCAGTGGCACAGGAACCCAGTACTTC	CASSGTGTQYF